This TCR beta chain was retrieved from a study of T cell changes during pregnancy in multiple sclerosis. Using immunoSEQ multiplex PCR, the repertoire was profiled, and TCRdb retains in-frame clones only, with some absent. Of tens of thousands of clones listed, 90% to 95% are singletons. The table lists this clone with a count of one. V lost 3 bases and J 4 bases, leaving 14 bases between the germline ends. Per germline, CDR1 SGHVS and CDR2 FQNEAQ. The CDR3 contains 15 residues. This chain links TRBV7-8 with TRBJ2-3; TRBD2 might be the D (6 bases). This sequence was found in a female donor with multiple sclerosis, enrolled in a pregnancy study. The source material was CD4+ T cells from peripheral blood mononuclear cells, sampled in the third trimester of pregnancy. The CDR3 is CASSLGGGAPDTQYF. CDR3 nucleotide sequence: TGTGCCAGCAGCTTGGGAGGCGGGGCTCCAGATACGCAGTATTTT.